These 6 T cell receptor beta chains came from one sample sequenced in a study of cytomegalovirus exposure and HLA in healthy donors. 60 Vbeta and 13 Jbeta primers were used in PCR. The table came from immunoSEQ multiplex PCR; TCRdb's copy has only in-frame clones and leaves some out. Among about 140,000 clones listed, roughly three quarters were seen once. Sequencing was performed on PBMCs. All receptors derive from a female donor in good health and CMV-seronegative.

V usage is TRBV10-3 and J usage is TRBJ2-6, with a tentative D call TRBD1 (6 bases). Germline values: CDR1 ENHRY, CDR2 SYGVKD. The CDR3 has 19 residues. Trimming stripped 6 bases from V and 0 bases from J, with 21 bases between. CDR3 sequence reads: CAIRQFRDTSLSGANVLTF. CDR3 in DNA: TGTGCCATCAGGCAATTCCGGGACACCTCGCTCTCTGGGGCCAACGTCCTGACTTTC.

This chain joins TRBV7-2 and TRBJ2-2; 7 bases match TRBD1. Unmatched junction bases numbered 11, after V lost 3 bases and J lost 4 bases. The CDR3 totals 17 residues. The germline CDR1 and CDR2 sequences are SGHTA and FQGNSA. CDR3 nucleotide sequence: TGTGCCAGCAGCTTCCCCCAGGACAGGCCAACCACCGGGGAGCTGTTTTTT. Translation gives CASSFPQDRPTTGELFF.

V is TRBV7-2 and J is TRBJ2-7, with D perhaps TRBD1 (5 bases). Germline V gene data show CDR1 as SGHTA and CDR2 as FQGNSA. The length of the CDR3 is 16 residues. Trimming removed 1 base from V and 3 bases from J, with 16 bases in between. The CDR3 sequence is CASSLVSGKPGYEQYF. In DNA form, the CDR3 reads TGTGCCAGCAGCTTAGTTTCAGGGAAACCCGGCTACGAGCAGTACTTC.

The rearrangement uses TRBV28 and TRBJ2-7; 9 bases fit TRBD1. The germline V gene has CDR1 MDHEN and CDR2 SYDVKM. The junction had 7 bases not matched to a gene; V was cut back by 5 bases and J by 5 bases. The CDR3 runs to 14 residues. Written as DNA, the CDR3 is TGTGCCAGCAGTCTTGGGGGGGACAGGGACGAGCAGTACTTC. It encodes CASSLGGDRDEQYF.

The rearrangement joins TRBV7-2 to TRBJ2-5; TRBD2 might be the D (6 bases). This CDR3 is 16 amino acids long. Germline values: CDR1 SGHTA, CDR2 FQGNSA. V shed 4 bases and J shed 5 bases, with 20 bases lying between them. The CDR3 nucleotides read TGTGCCAGCAGCTCCTCGGTTCGGGGTGGAGGGGAGACCCAGTACTTC. Protein sequence: CASSSSVRGGGETQYF.

The rearrangement uses TRBV5-1 and TRBJ1-4; D may be TRBD1 (6 bases). Germline V gene lookup returns CDR1 SGHRS and CDR2 YFSETQ. CDR3 length equals 14 residues. Trimming took 0 bases from V and 5 from J, leaving 8 bases between them. This chain's CDR3 is CASSLGTGNEKLFF. The CDR3, as DNA: TGCGCCAGCAGCTTGGGAACAGGGAATGAAAAACTGTTTTTT.